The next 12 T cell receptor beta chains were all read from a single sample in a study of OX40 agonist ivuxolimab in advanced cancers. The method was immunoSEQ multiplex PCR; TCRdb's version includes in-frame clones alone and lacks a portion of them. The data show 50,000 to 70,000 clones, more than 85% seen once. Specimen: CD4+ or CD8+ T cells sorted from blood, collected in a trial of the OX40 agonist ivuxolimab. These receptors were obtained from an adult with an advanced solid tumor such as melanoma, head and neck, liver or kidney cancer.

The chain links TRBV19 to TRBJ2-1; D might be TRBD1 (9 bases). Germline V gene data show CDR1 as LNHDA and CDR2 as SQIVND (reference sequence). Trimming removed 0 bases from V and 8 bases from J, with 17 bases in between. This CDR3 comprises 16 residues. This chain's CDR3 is CASSIDREGQGHEQFF. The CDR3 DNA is TGTGCCAGTAGTATAGATCGGGAGGGACAGGGTCATGAGCAGTTCTTC.

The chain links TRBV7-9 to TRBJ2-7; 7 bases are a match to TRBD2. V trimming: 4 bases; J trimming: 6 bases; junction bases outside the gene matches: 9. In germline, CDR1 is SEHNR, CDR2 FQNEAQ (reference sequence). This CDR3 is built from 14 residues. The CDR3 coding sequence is TGTGCCAGCAGCTCTCGGGTGGGAGGGCTCGAGCAGTACTTC. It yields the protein CASSSRVGGLEQYF. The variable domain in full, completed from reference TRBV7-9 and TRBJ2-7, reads DTGVSQNPRHKITKRGQNVTFRCDPISEHNRLYWYRQTLGQGPEFLTYFQNEAQLEKSRLLSDRFSAERPKGSFSTLEIQRTEQGDSAMYLCASSSRVGGLEQYFGPGTRLTVT.

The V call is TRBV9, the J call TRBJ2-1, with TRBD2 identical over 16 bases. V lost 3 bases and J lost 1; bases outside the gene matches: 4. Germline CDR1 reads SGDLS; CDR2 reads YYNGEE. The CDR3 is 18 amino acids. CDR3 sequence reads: CASSAGLAGGASYNEQFF. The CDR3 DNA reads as TGTGCCAGCAGCGCGGGACTAGCGGGAGGGGCATCCTACAATGAGCAGTTCTTC. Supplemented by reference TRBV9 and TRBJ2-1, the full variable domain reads DSGVTQTPKHLITATGQRVTLRCSPRSGDLSVYWYQQSLDQGLQFLIQYYNGEERAKGNILERFSAQQFPDLHSELNLSSLELGDSALYFCASSAGLAGGASYNEQFFGPGTRLTVL.

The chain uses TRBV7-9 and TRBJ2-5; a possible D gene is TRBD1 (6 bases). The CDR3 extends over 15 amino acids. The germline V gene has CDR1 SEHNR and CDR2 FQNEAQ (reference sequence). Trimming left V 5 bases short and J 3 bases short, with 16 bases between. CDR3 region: CASSPARAGEETQYF. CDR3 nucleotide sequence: TGTGCCAGCAGCCCCGCCCGGGCAGGGGAAGAGACCCAGTACTTC.

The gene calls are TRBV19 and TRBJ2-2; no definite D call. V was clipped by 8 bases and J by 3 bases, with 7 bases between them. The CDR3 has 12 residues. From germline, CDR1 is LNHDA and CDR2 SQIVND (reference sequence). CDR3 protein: CASEEDTGELFF. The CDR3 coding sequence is TGTGCCAGTGAAGAAGACACCGGGGAGCTGTTTTTT.

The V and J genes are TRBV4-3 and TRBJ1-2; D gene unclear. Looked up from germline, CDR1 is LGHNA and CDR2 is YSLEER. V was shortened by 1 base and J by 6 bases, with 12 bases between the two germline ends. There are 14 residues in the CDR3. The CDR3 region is CASSQGGWPDGYTF. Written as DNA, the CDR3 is TGCGCCAGCAGCCAAGGAGGTTGGCCGGATGGCTACACCTTC.

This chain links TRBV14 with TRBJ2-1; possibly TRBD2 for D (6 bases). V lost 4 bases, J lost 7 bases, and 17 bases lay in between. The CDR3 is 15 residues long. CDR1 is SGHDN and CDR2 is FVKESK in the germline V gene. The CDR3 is CASSLGRSWANEQFF. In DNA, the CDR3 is TGTGCCAGCAGCCTAGGGAGGTCTTGGGCTAATGAGCAGTTCTTC. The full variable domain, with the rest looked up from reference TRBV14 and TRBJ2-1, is EAGVTQFPSHSVIEKGQTVTLRCDPISGHDNLYWYRRVMGKEIKFLLHFVKESKQDESGMPNNRFLAERTGGTYSTLKVQPAELEDSGVYFCASSLGRSWANEQFFGPGTRLTVL.

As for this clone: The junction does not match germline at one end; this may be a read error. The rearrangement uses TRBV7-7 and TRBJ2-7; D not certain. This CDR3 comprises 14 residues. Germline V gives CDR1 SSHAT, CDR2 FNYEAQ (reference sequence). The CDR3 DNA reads TGTGCTAGCAGCACCGGCCCGGTGGGAAGCGAGCAGTACTTC. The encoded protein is CASSTGPVGSEQYF.

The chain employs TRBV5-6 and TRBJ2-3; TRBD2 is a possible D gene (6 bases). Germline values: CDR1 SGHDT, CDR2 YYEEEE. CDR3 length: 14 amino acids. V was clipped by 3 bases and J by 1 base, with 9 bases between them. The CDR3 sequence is CASSYGGGTDTQYF. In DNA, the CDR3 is TGTGCCAGCAGCTACGGAGGGGGCACAGATACGCAGTATTTT.

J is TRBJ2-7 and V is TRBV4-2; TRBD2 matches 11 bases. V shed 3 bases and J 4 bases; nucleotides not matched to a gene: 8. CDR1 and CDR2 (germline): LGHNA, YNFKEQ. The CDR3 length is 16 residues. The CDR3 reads CASSQGTSGRGYEQYF. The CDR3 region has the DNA TGTGCCAGCAGCCAGGGGACTAGCGGAAGGGGTTACGAGCAGTACTTC.

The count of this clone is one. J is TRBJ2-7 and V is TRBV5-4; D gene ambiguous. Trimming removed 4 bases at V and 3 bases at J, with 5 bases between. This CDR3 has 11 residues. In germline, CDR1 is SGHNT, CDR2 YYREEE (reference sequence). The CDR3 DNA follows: TGTGCCAGCAGCGTGGGCTACGAGCAGTACTTC. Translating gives CASSVGYEQYF.

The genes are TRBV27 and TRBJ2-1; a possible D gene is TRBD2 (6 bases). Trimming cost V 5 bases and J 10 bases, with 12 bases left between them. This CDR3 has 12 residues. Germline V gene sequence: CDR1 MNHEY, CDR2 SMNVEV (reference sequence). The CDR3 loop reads CASSVGSREQFF. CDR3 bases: TGTGCCAGCAGTGTCGGGAGTAGGGAGCAGTTCTTC.